The rows below give T cell receptor beta chains drawn from one sample of a study of tumor-infiltrating lymphocytes in primary liver carcinoma. TCRdb fed the multiplex PCR reads into MiXCR, producing one record per CDR3 protein. The table records about 96,000 distinct CDR3 sequences, around 68% of them present only once. The specimen sequenced was tumor-adjacent normal liver tissue. These receptors were obtained from a man aged 35 to 55 with primary liver carcinoma and hepatitis B virus infection. Each CDR3 is given with its conserved first and last residue. D genes are given only for firm matches. A clone size is listed for some rows: how often the clone was seen (once, few, many), or a class if it is expanded.

>TRBD2|TRBV6-5|TRBJ2-7|many
TGTGCCAGCAGGGCGGGAGTGCGGCTGGACGAGCAGTACTTC
CASRAGVRLDEQYF
>.|TRBV12-3/TRBV12-4|TRBJ2-1|.
TGTGCCAGGAGCCGCCAGAAAGGGGACAATGAGCAGTTCTTC
CARSRQKGDNEQFF
>.|TRBV21-1|TRBJ2-1|.
TGTGCCAGCAGCAAATTGGGGAAGGGGTCGTACAATGGGCAGTTCTTC
CASSKLGKGSYNGQFF
>.|TRBV11-2|TRBJ2-1|.
TGTGCCAGCAACTCAGCGGGCCCTGGGAATGAGCGGTTCTTC
CASNSAGPGNERFF
>.|TRBV7-3|TRBJ2-3|.
TGTGCCAGCGGCTGGACATCTTATAGCAGAGATACGCAGTATTTT
CASGWTSYSRDTQYF
>TRBD1|TRBV6-5|TRBJ2-1|.
TGTGCCAGCAGATCCGGGACAGAGTACATCGAGCAGTTCTTC
CASRSGTEYIEQFF
>.|TRBV6-5|TRBJ2-1|.
TGTGCCATCAGTACCCTGGGCATCAATGAGCAGTTCTTC
CAISTLGINEQFF
>.|TRBV5-4|TRBJ2-1|.
TGTGCCAGCAGCTTGGGACTATCGGGTGGGCCCAATGAGCAGTTCTTC
CASSLGLSGGPNEQFF
>.|TRBV12-3/TRBV12-4|TRBJ2-1|.
TGTGTCAGCAGCTCGATAAATCGGGAGAGGCCCTACAATGAGCAGTTCTTC
CVSSSINRERPYNEQFF
>TRBD1|TRBV29-1|TRBJ2-7|.
TGCAGCGTTACCCGGGCAGGGGGCTACGAACAGTACTTC
CSVTRAGGYEQYF
>.|TRBV29-1|TRBJ2-1|.
TGCAGCGTTGAAGTCTTACGCCCCGGGGAATCCCTAGACGATGAGCAGTTCTTC
CSVEVLRPGESLDDEQFF
>TRBD1|TRBV6-1|TRBJ2-1|once
TGTGCCAGCAGTGAACTCGACAGGGGGGGAGAGCAGTTCTTC
CASSELDRGGEQFF
>.|TRBV15|TRBJ2-1|.
TGTGCCACCAGCAGACTTGAATACAATGAACAGTTCTTC
CATSRLEYNEQFF
>.|TRBV4-1|TRBJ1-4|.
TGCGCCAGCAGCCACTTGGACGATGGGGAAAAACTATTTTTT
CASSHLDDGEKLFF
>TRBD1|TRBV6-2/TRBV6-3|TRBJ2-4|.
TGTGCCAGCGGTACTAGGGACAGGCCCCAGTACTTC
CASGTRDRPQYF
>.|TRBV5-1|TRBJ2-2|.
TGCGCCAGCAGCTTGTATAGGGGAAACACCGGGGAGCTGTTTTTT
CASSLYRGNTGELFF
>.|TRBV11-2|TRBJ2-1|.
TGTGCCAGCAGCTCGCCCGGTGGGGGGTCCTCCAATGAGCAGCTCTTC
CASSSPGGGSSNEQLF
>.|TRBV11-2|TRBJ2-1|.
TGTGCCAGCAATGACAGGTTCCCTGAGCACTTCTTC
CASNDRFPEHFF
>.|TRBV6-1|TRBJ1-1|many
TGTGCCAGCAGCGCCCAGGCGGACACTGAAGCTTTCTTT
CASSAQADTEAFF
>TRBD1|TRBV12-3/TRBV12-4|TRBJ2-1|.
TGTGTCAGCAGCACGAACAGGGGTAATGAGCAATTCTTC
CVSSTNRGNEQFF
>.|TRBV7-9|TRBJ2-1|.
TGTGCCAGCAGCTTAGAGCTGGCGGTAGACAATGAGCAGTTCTTC
CASSLELAVDNEQFF
>.|TRBV11-2|TRBJ1-2|.
TGTGCCAGCAGTTTAGGGGCGAGGGCGCGAGGCTACACCTTC
CASSLGARARGYTF
>.|TRBV4-1|TRBJ2-3|.
TGCGCCCGCAGCCAAGTCCTTGGCGGGCCCAGCACAGATACGCAGTATTTT
CARSQVLGGPSTDTQYF
>.|TRBV28|TRBJ1-1|.
TGTGCCAGCATTGTGGACAGCTACACTGAAGCTTTCTTT
CASIVDSYTEAFF
>.|TRBV5-1|TRBJ1-1|once
TGCGCCAACAGCCCGGAGGACGCTCTTCGGGCTGAAGCTTTCTTT
CANSPEDALRAEAFF
>TRBD1|TRBV29-1|TRBJ2-7|.
TGCAGCGGTGCCTTGAGACAGGGCTACGAGCAGTACTTC
CSGALRQGYEQYF
>.|TRBV28|TRBJ2-7|.
TGTGTCAGCAGTGATAACTACGAGGGGTACTTC
CVSSDNYEGYF
>.|TRBV11-2|TRBJ2-3|medium-sized
TGTGCCAGCAGCTTATTGGTAGCGGATCCTCGGGATACGCAGTATTTT
CASSLLVADPRDTQYF
>.|TRBV11-2|TRBJ2-1|.
TGTGCCAGCAATCCTAGCACGAGCTCCTACAATGAGCAGTCCTTC
CASNPSTSSYNEQSF
>.|TRBV2|TRBJ2-3|.
TGTGCCAGCAGCACAACTGAGGCAGATACGCAGTATTTT
CASSTTEADTQYF
>.|TRBV5-5|TRBJ2-7|.
TGTGCCAGCATCTTGGACGGGGCTGATGTTTGCGAGCAGTACTTC
CASILDGADVCEQYF
>.|TRBV9|TRBJ2-5|once
TGTGCCAGCAGCGTAACCTCTAGCGTGGCGGAGACCCAGTACTTC
CASSVTSSVAETQYF
>.|TRBV21-1|TRBJ2-6|.
TGTGCCAGCAGACCTGAACGGGACAGGAACTTCTCTGGGGCCAACGTCCTGACTTTC
CASRPERDRNFSGANVLTF
>.|TRBV6-5|TRBJ2-1|.
TGTGCCAGCAATTACTCGGAGGTTGGTCACAATGAGCATTTCTTC
CASNYSEVGHNEHFF
>.|TRBV2|TRBJ1-5|.
TGTGCCAGCAGTGAAAGGGTGGGGCCCCAGCATTTT
CASSERVGPQHF
>.|TRBV4-2|TRBJ2-1|.
TGTGCCAGCAGCCAAGAGCCGGAAGACGGGGGATGGAATGAGCAGTTCTTC
CASSQEPEDGGWNEQFF
>.|TRBV18|TRBJ2-3|few
TGTGCCAGCTCACCCGGGGGCCCCTCAAAAAAGGCTGATACGCAGTATTTT
CASSPGGPSKKADTQYF
>.|TRBV6-1|TRBJ2-7|.
TGTGCCAGCATTCGAAAGGTGGCCTACGAGCAGTACTTC
CASIRKVAYEQYF
>TRBD2|TRBV11-2|TRBJ2-2|.
TGTGCCAGCAGCTTACAAGGGAACAGCGGGGAGCCGTTTTTT
CASSLQGNSGEPFF
>.|TRBV1|TRBJ2-7|many
TGCACCAGCAGCCAAGAGGTGCCCGGACCGCCGACCCACGAGCAGTACTTC
CTSSQEVPGPPTHEQYF
>.|TRBV11-1|TRBJ2-5|once
TGTGCTATCAACCCGCCCCCGGAGGTCAGGAAGGACTTCCAAGAGACCCAGTACTTC
CAINPPPEVRKDFQETQYF
>TRBD2|TRBV6-4|TRBJ2-3|few
TGTGCCAGCAGTCGTAGCGGGAGTTCAGATACGCAGTATTTT
CASSRSGSSDTQYF
>.|TRBV7-9|TRBJ2-7|.
TGTGCTAGCAGCTTAGCGAATAGGGAATCCTACAAGCAGTACTTC
CASSLANRESYKQYF
>.|TRBV11-1|TRBJ2-3|.
TGTGCCAGGAGCGTTACAGGGCCAGATACGCAGTATTTT
CARSVTGPDTQYF
>.|TRBV6-1|TRBJ1-2|.
TGTGTCGGCAGTGAAGCGGGCGTGATTGGCTACACCTTC
CVGSEAGVIGYTF
>.|TRBV11-2|TRBJ2-5|.
TGTGCCAGCAGCATAGTCAGTGAGTGCAGTCGGCAAGAGACCCAGTACTTC
CASSIVSECSRQETQYF
>.|TRBV6-2/TRBV6-3|TRBJ2-2|.
TGTGCCAGCAGTGACAGGGGAGGGACCGGGGAGCTGTTATTC
CASSDRGGTGELLF
>.|TRBV11-1|TRBJ2-7|.
TGTGCCAGCAGCTTGGGGTTATCATCCTACGAGCAGTGCTTC
CASSLGLSSYEQCF
>.|TRBV7-2|TRBJ2-5|few
TGTGCCAGCAGCCCAGGGGGGGCCCAAGAGACCCAGTACTTC
CASSPGGAQETQYF
>.|TRBV29-1|TRBJ1-2|.
TGCAGCGTCAAGTTTGGACAGTCGATCTATGGCTACACCTTC
CSVKFGQSIYGYTF
>TRBD2|TRBV28|TRBJ2-7|.
TGTGCCAGCAGGCAATCCCCCGGCGGGGGTCCTTACGAGCAGTACTTC
CASRQSPGGGPYEQYF
>.|TRBV10-3|TRBJ1-1|.
TGTGTCACCGGACAAGGGGTCAGTGAAGCTTTCTTT
CVTGQGVSEAFF
>.|TRBV5-1|TRBJ2-1|.
TGCGCCAGCAGCTTGGCCGTAATGGGACCGACCTACAATGAGCAGTTCTTC
CASSLAVMGPTYNEQFF